The T cell receptor beta chain described here comes from a study of tissue T cells after allogeneic stem cell transplantation. Of note for this clone: Its matching antigen is unknown. Gene names are mouse gene names. Sequencing ends 1 residue short of the CDR3 end; the germline J gene provides the rest.

The protocol was immunoSEQ multiplex PCR, while the TCRdb copy is restricted to in-frame clones and leaves out a portion. The sample yields thousands of clones, about half seen once. Germline V CDR1 and CDR2: NNHNN, SYGAGS (reference sequence). The CDR3 runs 14 residues. The trim removed 3 bases at V and 5 bases at J, leaving 3 bases unmatched. Study-level findings and limits: Alloreactivity or antigen specificity of tissue TCRs was not determined; some clones might be host cells. In patients and mice, blood and spleen missed much of tissue repertoire. Few T cell clones were shared across patients, but motif clusters showed tissue-specific shared signatures.

Time point noted: mouse harvest day 7 after allogeneic transplant. Mouse grafts combined 10^7 T-cell-depleted bone marrow cells with 10^6 splenic CD5+ T cells. B6 (H2b) cells into BALB/c (H2d) mice; tissues taken at day 7 or 14. The rearrangement uses TRBV13-2 and TRBJ1-3, with TRBD1 identical over 9 bases. Sequenced: lymph node tissue. The TCR originated in a female BALB/c mouse given C57BL/6 T cells with graft-versus-host disease after an allogeneic hematopoietic cell transplant. The sequenced part of the CDR3 DNA is TGTGCCAGCGGTGCGGGACAGGGTAGAAATACGCTCTAT. The encoded protein is CASGAGQGRNTLY. The full CDR3 is CASGAGQGRNTLYF.